This T cell receptor (beta chain) originates from a study of T-cell memory formation after mild COVID-19. This CDR3 comprises 17 residues. V lost 4 bases and J lost 4; bases outside the gene matches: 9. Germline values: CDR1 SGHTA, CDR2 FQGTGA. This clonotype was observed many times. TCRdb itself ran the 5' RACE reads through MiXCR, one entry per CDR3 protein. The sample lists 35,000 to 50,000 distinct CDR3 sequences; 6% to 8.5% were seen once. This chain uses TRBV7-3 with TRBJ2-2; 10 positions match TRBD1. Sequencing was done on a sample of PBMCs or a T cell subset sorted from them (not recorded which). The clonotype was recovered from an adult who had mild COVID-19 (a few samples of this study predate the infection). Cell type and time point are not known. CDR3 sequence reads: CASSSKVGTGATGELFF. The CDR3 DNA sequence: TGTGCCAGCAGCTCAAAGGTCGGGACAGGGGCCACCGGGGAGCTGTTTTTT.